This paragraph reports one T cell receptor (beta chain). The assay ran at deep level. Assay used: immunoSEQ multiplex PCR; TCRdb lists only in-frame clones, some missing. The sample consists of roughly 1,800,000 clones, over 85% of them appearing once. This record belongs to a study of shared clonotypes between healthy human individuals. The germline V gene encodes CDR1 SQVTM and CDR2 ANQGSEA. The CDR3 totals 14 residues. V dropped 4 bases and J dropped 3 bases, with 15 bases sitting between them. CD45RO negativity and positive selection for CCR7 defined naive CD8 cells, a population that excluded terminally differentiated effector memory CD45RA+ cells. Donors, healthy HIV-negative adults, lacked recent acute infections or vaccinations.

Sequencing used naive CD8+ T cells sorted from blood. The J gene is TRBJ1-1, the V gene TRBV29-1; D ambiguous. The clonotype originates from a man younger than 30 in good health. The CDR3 DNA is TGCAGCGTTGGCTCCGACGGAGAGCACACTGAAGCTTTCTTT. It translates to CSVGSDGEHTEAFF.